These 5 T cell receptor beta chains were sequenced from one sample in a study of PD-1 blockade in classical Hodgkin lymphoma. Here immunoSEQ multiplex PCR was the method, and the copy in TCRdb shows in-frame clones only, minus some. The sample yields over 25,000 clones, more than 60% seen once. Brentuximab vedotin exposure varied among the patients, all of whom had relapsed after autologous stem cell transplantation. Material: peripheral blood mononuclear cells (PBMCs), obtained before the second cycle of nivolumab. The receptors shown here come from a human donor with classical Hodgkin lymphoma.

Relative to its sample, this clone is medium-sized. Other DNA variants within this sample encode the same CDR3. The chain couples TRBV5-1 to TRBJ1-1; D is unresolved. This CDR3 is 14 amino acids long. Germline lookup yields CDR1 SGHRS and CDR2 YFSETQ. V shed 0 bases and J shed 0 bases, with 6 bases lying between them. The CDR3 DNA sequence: TGCGCCAGCAGCTTGGACTGGGTGAACACTGAAGCTTTCTTT. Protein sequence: CASSLDWVNTEAFF.

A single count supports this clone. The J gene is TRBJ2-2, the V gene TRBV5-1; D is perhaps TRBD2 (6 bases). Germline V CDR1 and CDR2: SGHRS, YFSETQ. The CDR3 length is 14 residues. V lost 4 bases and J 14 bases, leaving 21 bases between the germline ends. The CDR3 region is CASSGLQDTGGLFF. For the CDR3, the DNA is TGCGCCAGCAGCGGACTCCAGGACACCGGGGGACTGTTTTTT. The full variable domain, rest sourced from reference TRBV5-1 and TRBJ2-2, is KAGVTQTPRYLIKTRGQQVTLSCSPISGHRSVSWYQQTPGQGLQFLFEYFSETQRNKGNFPGRFSGRQFSNSRSEMNVSTLELGDSALYLCASSGLQDTGGLFFGEGSRLTVL.

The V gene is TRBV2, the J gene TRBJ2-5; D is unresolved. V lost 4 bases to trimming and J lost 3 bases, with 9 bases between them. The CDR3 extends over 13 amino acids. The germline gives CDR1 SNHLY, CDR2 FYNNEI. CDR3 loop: CASSGTRKETQYF. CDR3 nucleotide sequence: TGTGCCAGCAGTGGGACCCGCAAAGAGACCCAGTACTTC.

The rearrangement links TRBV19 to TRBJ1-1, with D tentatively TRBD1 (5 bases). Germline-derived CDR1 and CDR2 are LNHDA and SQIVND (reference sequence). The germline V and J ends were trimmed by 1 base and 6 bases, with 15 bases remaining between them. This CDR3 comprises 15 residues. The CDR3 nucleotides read TGTGCCAGTAGTATAGTCGAGGAAGGGGAGGCTGAAGCTTTCTTT. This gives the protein CASSIVEEGEAEAFF.

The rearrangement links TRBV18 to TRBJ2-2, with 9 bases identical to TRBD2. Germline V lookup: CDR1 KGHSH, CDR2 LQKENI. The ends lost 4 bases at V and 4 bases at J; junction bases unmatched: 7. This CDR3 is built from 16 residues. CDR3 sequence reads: CASSQLTSGFTGELFF. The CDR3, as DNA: TGTGCCAGCTCACAACTAACTAGCGGGTTCACCGGGGAGCTGTTTTTT.